The clone carrying this TCR beta chain has only one observation. Its antigen is unidentified. This sample is drawn from a study of T cell responses to AZD1222 COVID-19 vaccine. Study-level background: The study pooled second doses at about 4 or about 12 weeks. Study results and limitations: All repertoire sampling was performed exclusively after the peak T cell response. Seropositive AZD1222 recipients at baseline numbered only 6 or 7. Spike-specific TCR breadth and depth rose after two AZD1222 doses.

The CDR3 extends over 12 amino acids. Germline V gene lookup returns CDR1 MDHEN and CDR2 SYDVKM. The V end lost 6 bases, the J end lost 6 bases, and 9 bases lay between the germline ends. The data were produced by immunoSEQ multiplex PCR, yet TCRdb's version contains in-frame clones alone and is incomplete. Of 200,000 to 300,000 clones listed, approximately 93% are singletons. This sample comprised peripheral blood, obtained on day 0 of AZD1222 vaccination. This chain uses TRBV28 with TRBJ1-5; unclear D gene. This clonotype was obtained from an adult in good health. CDR3 DNA: TGTGCCAGCAGCCTCACAACTCAGCCCCAGCATTTT. Amino acid sequence: CASSLTTQPQHF.